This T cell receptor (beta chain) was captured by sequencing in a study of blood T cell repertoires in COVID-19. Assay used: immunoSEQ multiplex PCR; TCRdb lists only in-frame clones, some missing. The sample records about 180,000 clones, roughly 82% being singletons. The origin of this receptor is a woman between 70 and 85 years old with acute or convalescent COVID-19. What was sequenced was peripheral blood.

CDR3 loop: CASSLGPSYNQETQYF. The CDR3 DNA reads TGCGCCAGCAGCTTGGGGCCCTCTTACAACCAAGAGACCCAGTACTTC. The V gene is TRBV5-1, the J gene TRBJ2-5, with D unresolved. Deletions cut 0 bases from V and 0 bases from J, with 12 bases between. Germline CDR1 and CDR2: SGHRS and YFSETQ. This CDR3 region has 16 residues.